A single sample gave rise to the 8 T cell receptor beta chains below, sequenced in a study of human T cells and chemical hapten exposure. Via MiXCR, TCRdb re-called the RACE reads, giving one row per CDR3 protein. This table holds about 380,000 distinct CDR3 sequences, over 6% found once. As for time point: patch test 2, 6 weeks after DPC sensitization. Treatment meaning: therapeutic diphenylcyclopropenone sensitization with weekly scalp DPC. Material: whole blood, obtained in connection with sensitization to the hapten diphenylcyclopropenone (DPC). The receptors shown here come from a woman younger than 35 with alopecia areata. Some clones in this sample may be carry-over from other donors' samples.

This clonotype was detected only a few times. V is TRBV3-1 and J is TRBJ2-7, with 12 bases matching TRBD2. Germline lookup yields CDR1 LGHDT and CDR2 YNNKEL (reference sequence). V was clipped by 1 base and J by 5 bases; unmatched bases: 9. This CDR3 is built from 17 residues. CDR3 in amino acids: CASSQGTSGGRSHEQYF. In DNA form, the CDR3 reads TGTGCCAGCAGCCAAGGAACTAGCGGGGGGCGCAGCCACGAGCAGTACTTC.

This clonotype was detected many times. The chain has TRBV7-9 and TRBJ1-1; D is unresolved. Trimming left V 5 bases short and J 3 bases short, with 10 bases between. This CDR3 is 13 amino acids long. Germline lookup yields CDR1 SEHNR and CDR2 FQNEAQ (reference sequence). CDR3 coding DNA: TGTGCCAGCAGCGTTAGGGAGGACACTGAAGCTTTCTTT. Translated, it gives CASSVREDTEAFF.

This clonotype was detected many times. The V and J genes are TRBV7-2 and TRBJ1-1; tentative D call: TRBD1 (6 bases). The CDR3 is 16 amino acids. V lost 4 bases, J lost 4 bases, and 19 bases lay in between. In germline, CDR1 is SGHTA, CDR2 FQGNSA. DNA of the CDR3: TGTGCCAGCAGCTCCCGGGGGGCAGCCGGTGGCACTGAAGCTTTCTTT. Amino acid sequence: CASSSRGAAGGTEAFF.

This clonotype appeared many times. The chain carries TRBV12-3 or TRBV12-4 and TRBJ1-1; D possibly corresponds to TRBD1 (5 bases). V was shortened by 5 bases and J by 4 bases, with 14 bases between the two germline ends. CDR3 size: 14 residues. CDR3 in amino acids: CASSPQGRTTEAFF. Here the CDR3 DNA reads TGTGCCAGCAGTCCCCAGGGCCGGACCACTGAAGCTTTCTTT.

This clonotype was observed many times. The chain uses TRBV3-1 and TRBJ1-5; D is possibly TRBD1 (6 bases). The CDR3 has 15 amino acids. Germline CDR1 is LGHDT and CDR2 is YNNKEL (reference sequence). V lost 2 bases, J lost 6 bases, and 14 bases lay in between. For the CDR3, the DNA is TGTGCCAGCAGCCAATTCATGGGGGCGGGTCAGCCCCAGCATTTT. Translation: CASSQFMGAGQPQHF.

This clonotype was picked up a small number of times. This chain joins TRBV29-1 and TRBJ2-1; TRBD1 matches 8 bases. Germline lookup yields CDR1 SQVTM and CDR2 ANQGSEA. V lost 0 bases, J lost 8 bases, and 12 bases stayed unmatched. CDR3 length: 16 amino acids. The CDR3 bases are TGCAGCGTTGAAGATGGTTATGGGACAGGCCGGGATGAGCAGTTCTTC. It translates to CSVEDGYGTGRDEQFF.

The DNA of the CDR3 is TGTGCCAGCCTATCCGGTGGGAACACTGAAGCTTTCTTT. Translated: CASLSGGNTEAFF. The chain is built from TRBV27 and TRBJ1-1, with unresolved D. From germline, CDR1 is MNHEY and CDR2 SMNVEV (reference sequence). This CDR3 spans 13 amino acids. Trimming shortened V by 8 bases and J by 1 base, and 11 bases separated the two germline ends.

The chain is built from TRBV6-5 and TRBJ2-7; D gene ambiguous. Germline V lookup: CDR1 MNHEY, CDR2 SVGAGI. V lost 7 bases and J 1 base, leaving 11 bases between the germline ends. This CDR3 has 13 amino acids. Here the CDR3 reads CASIGHWSYEQYF. CDR3 DNA sequence: TGTGCCAGCATCGGGCACTGGTCCTACGAGCAGTACTTC.